The 10 T cell receptor beta chains reported below all come from one sample, sequenced in a study of OX40 agonist ivuxolimab in advanced cancers. The table came from immunoSEQ multiplex PCR; TCRdb's copy has only in-frame clones and leaves some out. The data show 40,000 to 45,000 clones, with 80% seen just once and about 5% held by the top ten. The sample in question was CD4+ or CD8+ T cells sorted from blood, obtained in a trial of the OX40 agonist ivuxolimab. Receptor source: an adult with an advanced solid tumor such as melanoma, head and neck, liver or kidney cancer.

Turning to this clone: An end of the junction does not agree with germline; a read error may underlie this. The V call is TRBV7-7, the J call TRBJ2-5; TRBD1 or TRBD2 may be the D gene (7 bases each). Germline loops: CDR1 SSHAT, CDR2 FNYEAQ (reference sequence). The CDR3 has 16 amino acids. The CDR3 region has the DNA TGTGCTAGCAGCTTTGAGGGAGGGCCAGGGGGAGAGACCCAGTACTTC. Translated: CASSFEGGPGGETQYF.

This sequence joins TRBV11-2 and TRBJ2-1, with D unresolved. Germline V lookup: CDR1 SGHAT, CDR2 FQNNGV. This CDR3 has 13 amino acids. Trimming shortened V by 2 bases and J by 4 bases, and 6 bases separated the two germline ends. The CDR3 bases are TGTGCCAGCAGCTTAATAGCTTACAATGAGCAGTTCTTC. It translates to CASSLIAYNEQFF.

J is TRBJ2-3 and V is TRBV29-1; D is unresolved. The germline V gene encodes CDR1 SQVTM and CDR2 ANQGSEA. This CDR3 spans 14 amino acids. Trimming removed 4 bases at V and 0 bases at J, with 11 bases between. CDR3 coding DNA: TGCAGCGTTGGTAGCAGAAAAAGCACAGATACGCAGTATTTT. It is translated as CSVGSRKSTDTQYF.

The chain joins TRBV2 to TRBJ2-3, with 9 bases identical to TRBD2. Germline CDR1 reads SNHLY; CDR2 reads FYNNEI. V was pared by 6 bases and J by 4 bases, with 14 bases of the junction left unmatched. The CDR3 spans 17 residues. The CDR3 here is CASRRLAGTSLSDTQYF. The CDR3 coding sequence is TGTGCCAGCAGACGCCTTGCCGGGACTAGCCTTTCAGATACGCAGTATTTT. The complete variable domain, with remaining parts taken from reference TRBV2 and TRBJ2-3, reads EPEVTQTPSHQVTQMGQEVILRCVPISNHLYFYWYRQILGQKVEFLVSFYNNEISEKSEIFDDQFSVERPDGSNFTLKIRSTKLEDSAMYFCASRRLAGTSLSDTQYFGPGTRLTVL.

This clone came up a few times. This chain joins TRBV5-1 and TRBJ2-1, with D possibly being TRBD1 (6 bases). The ends were cut back, 1 base at V and 9 bases at J, with 8 bases in the middle. The CDR3 consists of 12 residues. Germline-derived CDR1 and CDR2 are SGHRS and YFSETQ. In nucleotides, the CDR3 is TGCGCCAGCAGCTTGTCACAGGGTGAGCAGTTCTTC. Encoded protein: CASSLSQGEQFF.

This chain links TRBV30 with TRBJ2-1; no clear D gene. The germline V gene encodes CDR1 GTSNPN and CDR2 SVGIG (reference sequence). There are 13 residues in the CDR3. The ends were cut back, 1 base at V and 9 bases at J, with 13 bases in the middle. The CDR3 bases are TGTGCCTGGAGTGGTGGCAGCCGTGCTGAGCAGTTCTTC. Protein sequence: CAWSGGSRAEQFF.

For this clone: The junction and the germline gene differ at one end; a read error may be behind it. The chain couples TRBV27 to TRBJ2-1; D gene ambiguous. The CDR3 is 13 residues long. From germline, CDR1 is MNHEY and CDR2 SMNVEV (reference sequence). The CDR3 bases are TGTGCCAGCAGTTTATCGGCCTACGATGAGCAGTTCTTC. This gives the protein CASSLSAYDEQFF.

This chain uses TRBV18 with TRBJ2-2, with unresolved D. Germline-derived CDR1 and CDR2 are KGHSH and LQKENI. V lost 3 bases and J lost 5, with 19 bases in between. This CDR3 spans 17 amino acids. In DNA, the CDR3 is TGTGCCAGCTCACCCCGCACGCAGCCTAGTAGTACCGGGGAGCTGTTTTTT. Translation gives CASSPRTQPSSTGELFF.

This clone was counted only a few times. The rearrangement links TRBV5-1 to TRBJ2-5, with TRBD2 matching over 12 bases. Per germline, CDR1 SGHRS and CDR2 YFSETQ. J lost 2 bases, V lost 4 bases, and 9 bases had no gene match. The CDR3 consists of 17 residues. The chain's CDR3 is CASSLGTLAGGQETQYF. CDR3 DNA sequence: TGCGCCAGCAGCCTTGGGACCCTAGCGGGAGGGCAAGAGACCCAGTACTTC.

The V and J genes are TRBV7-9 and TRBJ2-3; D gene unclear. Looked up from germline, CDR1 is SEHNR and CDR2 is FQNEAQ (reference sequence). The CDR3 contains 12 residues. Trimming pared 5 bases from V and 6 bases from J, leaving 9 bases between. The CDR3 nucleotides are TGTGCCAGCAGCCCAACTTGGGATACGCAGTATTTT. Translated, it gives CASSPTWDTQYF.